This T cell receptor (beta chain) appears in the sequencing data of a study of CD8 T cells in Susac syndrome. The study's findings and limits: The study recognized that the number of individuals in its TCR sequencing and HLA analysis was relatively small.

The CDR3 spans 15 residues. Germline V CDR1 and CDR2: SGHVS, FQNEAQ. V was clipped by 2 bases and J by 2 bases, with 10 bases between them. To note about this clonotype: Its antigen is unidentified.

The RNA input was 0.5 to 1 ug, and it was reverse transcribed with random hexamers. The method of amplification for TCR beta CDR3 was immunoSEQ multiplex PCR, covering 54 Vbeta and 13 Jbeta. TCRdb re-called the immunoSEQ multiplex PCR reads through MiXCR, storing one row per CDR3 protein. The data hold approximately 170,000 distinct CDR3 sequences, with approximately 95% observed a single time. In blood CD8+ and CD4+ T cells, TCR beta underwent sequencing. Negative isolation yielded CD8+ and CD4+ T cells; FACS enriched TEMRA cells. The rearrangement uses TRBV7-8 and TRBJ2-1, with a possible D match to TRBD2 (5 bases). The sample comprised CD4+ T cells from PBMCs. The sequence was obtained from a human donor with multiple sclerosis. The CDR3 is CASSLRENAYNEQFF. In nucleotides, the CDR3 is TGTGCCAGCAGCTTAAGGGAGAACGCCTACAATGAGCAGTTCTTC.